Below are 10 T cell receptor beta chains sequenced from a single sample in a study of blood T cell repertoires in COVID-19. Generated by immunoSEQ multiplex PCR, the TCRdb table keeps only in-frame clones and is missing some. This table holds almost 350,000 clones, roughly 89% found once. Sequenced: peripheral blood. These receptors came from a woman aged 55 to 70 with COVID-19, enrolled during active disease.

On this clone: This specimen includes other DNA sequences encoding the same CDR3. The V gene is TRBV5-1, the J gene TRBJ2-3, with 8 positions matching TRBD2. The V segment lost 2 bases and the J segment 2 bases; nucleotides outside the gene matches: 4. Per the germline V gene, CDR1 is SGHRS and CDR2 is YFSETQ. The CDR3 extends over 15 amino acids. The CDR3 nucleotides read TGCGCCAGCAGCTTAGCGGGGGCCAACACAGATACGCAGTATTTT. As protein: CASSLAGANTDTQYF. The full variable domain, completed using reference TRBV5-1 and TRBJ2-3, is KAGVTQTPRYLIKTRGQQVTLSCSPISGHRSVSWYQQTPGQGLQFLFEYFSETQRNKGNFPGRFSGRQFSNSRSEMNVSTLELGDSALYLCASSLAGANTDTQYFGPGTRLTVL.

The chain links TRBV5-1 to TRBJ1-4; 8 bases fit TRBD1. CDR3 length equals 16 residues. The J segment lost 5 bases and the V segment lost 0 bases, leaving 6 bases of the junction unmatched. Germline CDR1 SGHRS, CDR2 YFSETQ. This CDR3 reads CASSLGGGQGNEKLFF. The CDR3 bases are TGCGCCAGCAGCTTGGGGGGAGGACAGGGAAATGAAAAACTGTTTTTT.

The rearrangement links TRBV19 to TRBJ1-1; D might be TRBD1 (5 bases). The CDR3 contains 14 residues. Between the trimmed V and J ends, which lost 4 bases and 1 base, there was a span of 10 bases. Looked up from germline, CDR1 is LNHDA and CDR2 is SQIVND (reference sequence). CDR3 sequence: CASSTGLTNTEAFF. The CDR3, as DNA: TGTGCCAGTAGTACAGGGTTAACGAACACTGAAGCTTTCTTT.

This rearrangement joins TRBV3-1 (or the pseudogene TRBV3-2) to TRBJ2-3, with TRBD2 identical over 10 bases. The CDR3 consists of 15 residues. Looked up from germline, CDR1 is LGHDT and CDR2 is YNNKEL (reference sequence). Unmatched junction bases numbered 5, after V lost 1 base and J lost 7 bases. CDR3 DNA: TGTGCCAGCAGCCAAGTAGCGGGGGGCTCCAATACGCAGTATTTT. Its translation is CASSQVAGGSNTQYF.

The rearrangement links TRBV30 to TRBJ1-1; the D gene is possibly TRBD1 (5 bases). The germline CDR1 and CDR2 sequences are GTSNPN and SVGIG (reference sequence). This CDR3 is built from 13 residues. V dropped 1 base and J dropped 2 bases, with 8 bases sitting between them. CDR3 protein: CAWSGRANTEAFF. CDR3 coding DNA: TGTGCCTGGAGTGGCAGGGCAAACACTGAAGCTTTCTTT.

The chain links TRBV11-2 to TRBJ1-3; 7 nucleotides align to TRBD1. The V gene's germline CDR1 is SGHAT and CDR2 FQNNGV. V lost 5 bases, J lost 0 bases, and 4 bases stayed unmatched. The CDR3 is made up of 15 amino acids. In nucleotides, the CDR3 is TGTGCCAGCAGCAAAACAGGGGTCTCTGGAAACACCATATATTTT. This encodes CASSKTGVSGNTIYF.

The CDR3: CASSSGTRWIQETQYF. CDR3 DNA sequence: TGTGCCAGCAGTTCAGGGACTAGGTGGATTCAAGAGACCCAGTACTTC. The chain has TRBV6-5 and TRBJ2-5; TRBD2 matches at 8 bases. The CDR3 has 16 amino acids. V shed 4 bases and J 2 bases; nucleotides not matched to a gene: 9. Germline CDR1 reads MNHEY; CDR2 reads SVGAGI.

The chain is built from TRBV27 and TRBJ2-3, with D possibly matching TRBD1 (5 bases). The CDR3 is made up of 15 amino acids. V was cut by 2 bases and J by 0 bases, with 9 bases left in between. CDR1 MNHEY and CDR2 SMNVEV come from the germline V gene (reference sequence). CDR3 region: CASSLSGASTDTQYF. In nucleotides, the CDR3 is TGTGCCAGCAGTTTAAGTGGGGCTAGCACAGATACGCAGTATTTT.

The V gene is TRBV6-5, the J gene TRBJ1-2; TRBD1 matches at 8 bases. Germline values: CDR1 MNHEY, CDR2 SVGAGI. With 6 bases clipped from V and 8 bases from J, the junction kept 8 bases outside the gene matches. This CDR3 has 13 residues. Written as DNA, the CDR3 is TGTGCCAGCAGCACAGGGGGGGTGAGAGGCTACACCTTC. Its translation: CASSTGGVRGYTF.

The CDR3 DNA reads TGTGCCAGCAGCCAAGAGTCTAGCGGGAGGAACACCGGGGAGCTGTTTTTT. Encoded protein: CASSQESSGRNTGELFF. The genes are TRBV4-2 and TRBJ2-2; 10 bases match TRBD2. CDR1 is LGHNA, CDR2 YNFKEQ, per germline. V lost 0 bases, J lost 1 base, and 2 bases stayed unmatched. The CDR3 runs 17 residues.